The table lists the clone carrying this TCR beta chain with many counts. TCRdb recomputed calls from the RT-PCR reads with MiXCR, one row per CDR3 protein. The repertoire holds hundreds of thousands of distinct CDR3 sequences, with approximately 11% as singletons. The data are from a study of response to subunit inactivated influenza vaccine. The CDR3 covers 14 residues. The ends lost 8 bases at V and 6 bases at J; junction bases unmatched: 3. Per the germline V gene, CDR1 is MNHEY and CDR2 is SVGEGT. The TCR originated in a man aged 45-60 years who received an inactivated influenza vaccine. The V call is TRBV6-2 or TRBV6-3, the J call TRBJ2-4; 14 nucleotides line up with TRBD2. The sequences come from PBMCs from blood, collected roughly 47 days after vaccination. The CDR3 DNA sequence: TGTGCCAGCCGGGGACTAGCGGGAGTAAACATTCAGTACTTC. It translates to CASRGLAGVNIQYF.